A single sample is the source of the 8 T cell receptor beta chains below, sequenced in a study of vaccination and CD4 T cells after COVID-19. Time point given: late sampling 161 to 241 days after vaccination in three convalescent patients. TCRdb ran MiXCR on the PCR reads and lists one entry per CDR3 protein. The sample records roughly 28,000 distinct CDR3 sequences, roughly 50% being singletons. The starting material was CD4+ T cells from blood, obtained about 7 months after SARS-CoV-2 vaccination. These receptors were collected from a human donor who had recovered from COVID-19.

Worth noting for this clonotype: At one end the junction does not follow the germline gene, possibly because of a read error. The rearrangement joins TRBV7-7 to TRBJ2-1; D may match TRBD1 or TRBD2 (5 bases each). CDR3 length: 13 residues. Germline V lookup: CDR1 SSHAT, CDR2 FNYEAQ (reference sequence). The CDR3 DNA reads as TGTGCTAGCAGCTTAGGGGACGGTAATGAGCAGTTCTTC. This codes for CASSLGDGNEQFF.

This clonotype has more than one count but fewer than ten. The J gene is TRBJ1-6, the V gene TRBV28, with D perhaps TRBD1 (6 bases). This CDR3 spans 16 amino acids. V was shortened by 5 bases and J by 1 base, with 12 bases between the two germline ends. Germline CDR1 is MDHEN and CDR2 is SYDVKM. CDR3 bases: TGTGCCAGCAGTAGGGGGGGTGGATCCTATAATTCACCCCTCCACTTT. Translation gives CASSRGGGSYNSPLHF.

This clonotype was counted only a few times. The chain links TRBV7-3 to TRBJ1-5; possibly TRBD1 for D (5 bases). This CDR3 spans 17 amino acids. Trimming removed 2 bases from V and 4 bases from J, with 18 bases in between. Germline V CDR1 and CDR2: SGHTA, FQGTGA. The CDR3 here is CASSLRSGPFPNQPQHF. The CDR3 nucleotides read TGTGCCAGCAGCTTACGGTCAGGGCCCTTCCCAAATCAGCCCCAGCATTTT. Combining the CDR3 with reference TRBV7-3 and TRBJ1-5 gives the whole variable domain GAGVSQTPSNKVTEKGKYVELRCDPISGHTALYWYRQSLGQGPEFLIYFQGTGAADDSGLPNDRFFAVRPEGSVSTLKIQRTERGDSAVYLCASSLRSGPFPNQPQHFGDGTRLSIL.

CDR3 nucleotide sequence: TGTGCCAGCAGGACACCGGACAGGGGTAATAATGAGCAGTTCTTC. Translation gives CASRTPDRGNNEQFF. The J gene is TRBJ2-1, the V gene TRBV27, with 9 bases lining up with TRBD1. After removal of 6 bases from V and 7 bases from J, the junction contained 10 bases not matched to a gene. This CDR3 has 15 amino acids. Germline CDR1 reads MNHEY; CDR2 reads SMNVEV (reference sequence).

The J gene is TRBJ2-1, the V gene TRBV20-1; 7 bases are shared with TRBD2. There are 14 residues in the CDR3. Losses at the gene ends were 3 bases for V and 4 bases for J; bases not matched to a gene: 6. Germline V gives CDR1 DFQATT, CDR2 SNEGSKA (reference sequence). CDR3 sequence: CSARGGNLYNEQFF. CDR3 nucleotides: TGCAGTGCTAGGGGGGGGAACTTATACAATGAGCAGTTCTTC.

V and J are TRBV5-4 and TRBJ2-6, with D uncertain. The germline V gene encodes CDR1 SGHNT and CDR2 YYREEE (reference sequence). Trimming left V 4 bases short and J 0 bases short, with 11 bases between. This CDR3 is built from 16 residues. For the CDR3, the DNA is TGTGCCAGCAGCATGGACGCCTACTCTGGGGCCAACGTCCTGACTTTC. This translates into CASSMDAYSGANVLTF.

The chain uses TRBV28 and TRBJ2-5; 12 bases align to TRBD2. V trimming: 2 bases; J trimming: 7 bases; junction bases outside the gene matches: 8. Germline loops: CDR1 MDHEN, CDR2 SYDVKM. This CDR3 is built from 16 residues. CDR3 sequence: CASSLRLAGAGGTQYF. CDR3 bases: TGTGCCAGCAGTTTACGACTAGCGGGAGCAGGTGGGACCCAGTACTTC. The complete variable domain, with remaining parts taken from reference TRBV28 and TRBJ2-5, reads DVKVTQSSRYLVKRTGEKVFLECVQDMDHENMFWYRQDPGLGLRLIYFSYDVKMKEKGDIPEGYSVSREKKERFSLILESASTNQTSMYLCASSLRLAGAGGTQYFGPGTRLLVL.

In this sample, this clonotype turned up a few times. The rearrangement links TRBV6-1 to TRBJ2-1; D gene ambiguous. This CDR3 is built from 14 residues. V lost 5 bases and J lost 7, with 15 bases in between. CDR1 MNHNS and CDR2 SASEGT come from the germline V gene. The chain's CDR3 is CASSLLGPFNEQFF. Written as DNA, the CDR3 is TGTGCCAGCAGTCTGCTCGGGCCCTTTAATGAGCAGTTCTTC.